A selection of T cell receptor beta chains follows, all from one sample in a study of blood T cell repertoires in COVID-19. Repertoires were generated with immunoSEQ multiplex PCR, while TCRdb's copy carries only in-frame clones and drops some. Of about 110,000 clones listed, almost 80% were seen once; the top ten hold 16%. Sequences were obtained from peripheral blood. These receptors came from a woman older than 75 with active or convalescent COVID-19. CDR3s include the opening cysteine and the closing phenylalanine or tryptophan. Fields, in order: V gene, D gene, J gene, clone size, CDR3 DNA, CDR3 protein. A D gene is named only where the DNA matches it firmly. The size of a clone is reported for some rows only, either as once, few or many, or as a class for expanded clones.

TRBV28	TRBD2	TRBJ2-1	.	TGTGCCAGCAGTTTTGGGACTAGCGTTGGTGAGCAGTTCTTC	CASSFGTSVGEQFF
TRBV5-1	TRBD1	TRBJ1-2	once	TGCGCCAGCAGCCCCGGGACAGGGCCGGTTCATGGCTACACCTTC	CASSPGTGPVHGYTF
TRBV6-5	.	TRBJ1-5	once	TGTGCCAGCAGTCCGCGAGCGTATAGCAATCAGCCCCAGCATTTT	CASSPRAYSNQPQHF
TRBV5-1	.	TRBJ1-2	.	TGCGCCAGCAGCTTGATTGGGGGGAAGGATGGCTACACCTTC	CASSLIGGKDGYTF
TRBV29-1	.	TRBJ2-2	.	TGCAGCGTTGTAACCGGTGAGGTCGGCGGGGAGCTGTTTTTT	CSVVTGEVGGELFF
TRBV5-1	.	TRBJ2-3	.	TGCGCCAGCAGCTTGGGTGGCAGCACAGATACGCAGTATTTT	CASSLGGSTDTQYF
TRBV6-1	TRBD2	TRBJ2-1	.	TGTGCCAGCAGTGAAGGGACTAGTTCGGTTTATGAGCAGTTCTTC	CASSEGTSSVYEQFF
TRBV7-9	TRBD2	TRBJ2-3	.	TGTGCCAGCAGCTTACGCCTAGGACTAGCGGGAGCGGTCCCAGATACGCAGTATTTT	CASSLRLGLAGAVPDTQYF
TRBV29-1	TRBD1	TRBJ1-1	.	TGCAGCGTTGAAAGTCCGGGGGGACAGGGGATCGCACGAGCTTTCTTT	CSVESPGGQGIARAFF
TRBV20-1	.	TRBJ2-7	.	TGCAGTGCTAGTGGTTTTCGCGGCCGCAGCTCCCACGAGCAGTACTTC	CSASGFRGRSSHEQYF
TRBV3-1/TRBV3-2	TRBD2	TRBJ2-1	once	TGTGCCAGCAGTCGAAGTCGGGGGAGGGGAAACAATGAGCAGTTCTTC	CASSRSRGRGNNEQFF
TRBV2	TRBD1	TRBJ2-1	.	TGTGCCAGCAGCCCAATGGGACAGAGTAACGATGAGCAGTTCTTC	CASSPMGQSNDEQFF
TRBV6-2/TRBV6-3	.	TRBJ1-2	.	TGTGCCAGCAGTTACGCGGGTTCCGGCTACACCTTC	CASSYAGSGYTF
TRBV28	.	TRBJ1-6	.	TGTGCCAGCAGCCCACAAGTTGGTAATTCACCCCTCCACTTT	CASSPQVGNSPLHF
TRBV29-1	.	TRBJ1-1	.	TGCAGCGTGGCGGACATGCTGAACACTGAAGCTTTCTTT	CSVADMLNTEAFF
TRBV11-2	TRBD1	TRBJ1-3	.	TGTGCCAGCAGCTTAGATCCCCCAGGGGGCGGAAACACCATATATTTT	CASSLDPPGGGNTIYF
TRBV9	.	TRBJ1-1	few	TGTGCCAGCAGCGTAGCAGGGCAGGCGGTCGAAGCTTTCTTT	CASSVAGQAVEAFF
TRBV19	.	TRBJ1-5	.	TGTGCCAGTACCTCCGAGCGCAGGGACAATCAGCCCCAGCATTTT	CASTSERRDNQPQHF
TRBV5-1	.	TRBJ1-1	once	TGCGCCAGCAGCTTGTACCAAGGGCAGGGATCGGCTGAAGCTTTCTTT	CASSLYQGQGSAEAFF
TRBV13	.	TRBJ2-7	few	TGTGCCAGCAGCTTAGCCCCCGGGTCTGGTAGTGGCGAGCAGTACTTC	CASSLAPGSGSGEQYF
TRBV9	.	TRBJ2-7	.	TGTGCCAGCAGCGTAGGGTCCTACCCCTCCTACGAGCAGTACTTC	CASSVGSYPSYEQYF
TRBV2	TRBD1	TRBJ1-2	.	TGTGCCAGCAGCTCCAGGGGGCGCGATGGCTACACCTTC	CASSSRGRDGYTF
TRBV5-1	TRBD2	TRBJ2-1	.	TGCGCCAGCAATCTACTAGCGGGAGGCGCCTACAATGAGCAGTTCTTC	CASNLLAGGAYNEQFF
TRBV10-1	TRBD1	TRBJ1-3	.	TGCGCCAGCAGTGTTGGAGGGACAGGCGTCTCTGGAAACACCATATATTTT	CASSVGGTGVSGNTIYF
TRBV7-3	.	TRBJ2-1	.	TGTGCCAGCAGCTTAGGCACTAGCTCGTATAGCTCCTACAATGAGCAGTTCTTC	CASSLGTSSYSSYNEQFF
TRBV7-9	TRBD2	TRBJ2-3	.	TGTGCCAGCAGCTCACTTCGGGGGGTAGAGGGCTTAAGCACAGATACGCAGTATTTT	CASSSLRGVEGLSTDTQYF
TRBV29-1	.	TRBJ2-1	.	TGCAGCGCTGGGTACAGGGCGTTATACAATGAGCAGTTCTTC	CSAGYRALYNEQFF
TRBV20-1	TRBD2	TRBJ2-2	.	TGCAGTGCAAGTATAGCGGGAAACACCGGGGAGCTGTTTTTT	CSASIAGNTGELFF
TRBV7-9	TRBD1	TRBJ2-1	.	TGTGCCAGCAGCCTGAGAGGACAGGGTGTCAATGAGCAGTTCTTC	CASSLRGQGVNEQFF
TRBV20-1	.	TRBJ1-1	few	TGCAGTGCTAGACCCACGAGTGAAGCTTTCTTT	CSARPTSEAFF
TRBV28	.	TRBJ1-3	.	TGTGCCAGCCCCAAGGACATCTCTGGAAACACCATATATTTT	CASPKDISGNTIYF
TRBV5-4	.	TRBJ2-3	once	TGTGCCAGCAGCTTTTTTCTAGCGATGGCAGATACGCAGTATTTT	CASSFFLAMADTQYF
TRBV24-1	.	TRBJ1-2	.	TGTGCCAGTTTGAACCCCGGGACATCTTTTCTCTATGGCTACACCTTC	CASLNPGTSFLYGYTF
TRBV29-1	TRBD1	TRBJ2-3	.	TGCAGCGTCCCAAGACAGGGAGGCACAGATACGCAGTATTTT	CSVPRQGGTDTQYF
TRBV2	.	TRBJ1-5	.	TGTGCCAGCAGTTGGGGGCCTAGCAATCAGCCCCAGCATTTT	CASSWGPSNQPQHF
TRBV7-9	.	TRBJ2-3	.	TGTGCCAGCCTTAGACTTGCAGATACGCAGTATTTT	CASLRLADTQYF
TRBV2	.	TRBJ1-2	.	TGTGCCAGCAGTGAATTAGTCGAGCTCTATGGCTACACCTTC	CASSELVELYGYTF
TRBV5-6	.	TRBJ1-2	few	TGTGCCAGCAGGAGGATTGGGACTGATTATGGCTACACCTTC	CASRRIGTDYGYTF
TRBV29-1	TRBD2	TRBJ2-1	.	TGCAGCGGGGAGGTAGCGGGAGTTGGCGATGAGCAGTTCTTC	CSGEVAGVGDEQFF
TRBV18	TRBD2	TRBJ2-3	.	TGTGCCAGCTCACCCCAAGCGGGACCCCTCACAGATACGCAGTATTTT	CASSPQAGPLTDTQYF
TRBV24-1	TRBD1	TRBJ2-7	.	TGTGCCACCAGTGATTCAACAGGGGTCTGGCCTTCCATCTACGAGCAGTACTTC	CATSDSTGVWPSIYEQYF
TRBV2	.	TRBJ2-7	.	TGTGCCAGCAGTCCGGGACAAAGGGACGAGCAGTACTTC	CASSPGQRDEQYF